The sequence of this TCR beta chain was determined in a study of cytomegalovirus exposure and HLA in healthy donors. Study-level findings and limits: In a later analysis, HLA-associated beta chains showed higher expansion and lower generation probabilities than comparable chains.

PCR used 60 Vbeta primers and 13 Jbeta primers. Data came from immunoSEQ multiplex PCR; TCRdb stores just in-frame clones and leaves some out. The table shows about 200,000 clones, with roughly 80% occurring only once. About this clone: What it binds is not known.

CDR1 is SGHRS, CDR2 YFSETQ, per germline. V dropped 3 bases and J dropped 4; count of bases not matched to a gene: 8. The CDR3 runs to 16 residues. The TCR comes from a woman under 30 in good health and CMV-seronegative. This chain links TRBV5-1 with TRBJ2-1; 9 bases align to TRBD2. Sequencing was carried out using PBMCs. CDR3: CASSSGGTSSYNEQFF. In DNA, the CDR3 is TGCGCCAGCAGCTCAGGTGGGACTAGCTCTTACAATGAGCAGTTCTTC.